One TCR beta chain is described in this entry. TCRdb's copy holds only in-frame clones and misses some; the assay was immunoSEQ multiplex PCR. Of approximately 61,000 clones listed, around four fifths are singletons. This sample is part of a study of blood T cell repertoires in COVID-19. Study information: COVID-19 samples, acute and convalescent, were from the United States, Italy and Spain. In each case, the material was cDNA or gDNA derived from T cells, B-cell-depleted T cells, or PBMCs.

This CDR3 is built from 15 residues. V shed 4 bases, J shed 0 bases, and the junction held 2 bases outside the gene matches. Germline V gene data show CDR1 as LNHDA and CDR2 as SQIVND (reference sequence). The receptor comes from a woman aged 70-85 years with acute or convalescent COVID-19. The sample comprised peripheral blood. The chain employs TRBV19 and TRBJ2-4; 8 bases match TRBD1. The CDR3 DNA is TGTGCCAGTAGTAGAGGGACAGGAGCCAAAAACATTCAGTACTTC. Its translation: CASSRGTGAKNIQYF.